The T cell receptor beta chain described here comes from a study of OX40 agonist ivuxolimab in advanced cancers. The study's findings and limits: Certain nonresponders likewise exhibited a low normalized T-cell clonal expansion. There were, on average, more expanded clones in CD8+ T cells than in CD4+.

In regard to this clone: Its antigen is as yet unknown.

Sequencing was performed with immunoSEQ multiplex PCR; in TCRdb, only in-frame clones are kept and a portion is missing. The sample records fewer than 85,000 clones, around nine tenths being singletons. Sample: CD4+ or CD8+ T cells sorted from blood, taken in a trial of the OX40 agonist ivuxolimab. This TCR was sampled from an adult with an advanced solid tumor such as melanoma, head and neck, liver or kidney cancer.

CDR3 in amino acids: CAWSATGYEQYF. The CDR3 nucleotides read TGTGCCTGGAGTGCAACTGGTTACGAGCAGTACTTC. The rearrangement links TRBV30 to TRBJ2-7, with D hard to call. Germline CDR1 is GTSNPN and CDR2 is SVGIG (reference sequence). Trimming stripped 1 base from V and 4 bases from J, with 8 bases between. This CDR3 is built from 12 residues.